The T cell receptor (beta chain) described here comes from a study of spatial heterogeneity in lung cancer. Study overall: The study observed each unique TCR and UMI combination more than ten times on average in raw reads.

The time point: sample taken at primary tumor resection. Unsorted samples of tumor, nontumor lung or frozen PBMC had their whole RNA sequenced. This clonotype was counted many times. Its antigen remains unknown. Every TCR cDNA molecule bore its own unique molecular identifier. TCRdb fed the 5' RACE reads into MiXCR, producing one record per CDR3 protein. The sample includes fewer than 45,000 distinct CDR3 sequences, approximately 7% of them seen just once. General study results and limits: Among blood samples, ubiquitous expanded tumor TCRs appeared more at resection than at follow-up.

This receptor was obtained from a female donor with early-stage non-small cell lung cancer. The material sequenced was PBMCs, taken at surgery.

As DNA, the CDR3 is TGTGCCACCAGCAGAGCGAGACGGCAGGGGAACTATGGCTACACCTTC. It codes for CATSRARRQGNYGYTF. The rearrangement uses TRBV15 and TRBJ1-2, with a possible D match to TRBD1 (6 bases). The V end lost 1 base, the J end lost 2 bases, and 14 bases lay between the germline ends. The CDR3 spans 16 residues. Per the germline V gene, CDR1 is LNHNV and CDR2 is YYDKDF (reference sequence).